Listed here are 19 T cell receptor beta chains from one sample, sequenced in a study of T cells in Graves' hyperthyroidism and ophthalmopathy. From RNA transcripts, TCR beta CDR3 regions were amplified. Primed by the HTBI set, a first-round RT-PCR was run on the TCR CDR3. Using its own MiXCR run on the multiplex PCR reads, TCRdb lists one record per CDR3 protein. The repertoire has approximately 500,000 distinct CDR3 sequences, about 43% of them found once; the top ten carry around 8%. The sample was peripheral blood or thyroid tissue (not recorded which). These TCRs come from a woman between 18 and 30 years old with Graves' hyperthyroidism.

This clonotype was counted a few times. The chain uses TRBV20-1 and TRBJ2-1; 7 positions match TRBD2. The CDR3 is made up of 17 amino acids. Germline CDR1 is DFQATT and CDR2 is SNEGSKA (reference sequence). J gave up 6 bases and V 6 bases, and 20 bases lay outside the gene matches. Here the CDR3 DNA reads TGCAGTGCCAGACGATTGGGGCGGGAGCAGAGGGGCAATGAGCAGTTCTTC. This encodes CSARRLGREQRGNEQFF.

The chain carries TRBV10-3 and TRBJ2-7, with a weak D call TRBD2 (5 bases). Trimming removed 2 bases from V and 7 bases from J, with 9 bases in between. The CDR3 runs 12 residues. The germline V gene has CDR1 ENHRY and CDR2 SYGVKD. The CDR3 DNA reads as TGTGCCATCAGTGAGGAAGGGAGTGAGCAGTACTTC. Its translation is CAISEEGSEQYF.

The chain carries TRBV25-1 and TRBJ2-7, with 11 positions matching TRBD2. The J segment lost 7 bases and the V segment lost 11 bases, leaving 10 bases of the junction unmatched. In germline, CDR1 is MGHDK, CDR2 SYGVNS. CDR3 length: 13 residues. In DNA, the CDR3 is TGTGCCGCATCTACTAGCGGGAGTGAAGAGCAGTACTTC. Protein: CAASTSGSEEQYF.

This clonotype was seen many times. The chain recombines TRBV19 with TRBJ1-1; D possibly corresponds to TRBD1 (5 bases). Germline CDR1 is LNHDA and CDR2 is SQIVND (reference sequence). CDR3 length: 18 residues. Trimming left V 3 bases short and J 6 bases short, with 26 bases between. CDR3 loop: CASSIVGFRPQAAPEAFF. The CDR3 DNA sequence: TGTGCCAGTAGTATTGTGGGGTTTAGACCACAGGCCGCCCCTGAAGCTTTCTTT.

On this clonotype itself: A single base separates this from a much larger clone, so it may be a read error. The CDR3 sequence is CASSYLKVSTGELFF. The CDR3 DNA reads TGTGCCAGCAGCTACTTGAAAGTGAGCACCGGGGAGCTGTTTTTT. This chain connects TRBV9 to TRBJ2-2, with no clear D. Germline V lookup: CDR1 SGDLS, CDR2 YYNGEE. The CDR3 is made up of 15 amino acids. Trimming shortened V by 4 bases and J by 4 bases, and 14 bases separated the two germline ends.

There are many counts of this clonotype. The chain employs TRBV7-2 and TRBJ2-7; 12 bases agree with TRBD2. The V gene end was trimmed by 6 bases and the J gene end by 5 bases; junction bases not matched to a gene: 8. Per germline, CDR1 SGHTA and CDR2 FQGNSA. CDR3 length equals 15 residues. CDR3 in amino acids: CASSPLGLAGNEQYF. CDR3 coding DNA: TGTGCCAGCAGTCCACTTGGACTAGCGGGAAACGAGCAGTACTTC.

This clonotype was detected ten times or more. This CDR3 is CASSPTESNYGYTF. In DNA form, the CDR3 reads TGTGCCAGCAGCCCGACCGAATCGAACTATGGCTACACCTTC. The V and J genes are TRBV5-4 and TRBJ1-2; D uncertain. Trimming removed 4 bases from V and 2 bases from J, with 12 bases in between. The germline gives CDR1 SGHNT, CDR2 YYREEE (reference sequence). The CDR3 spans 14 residues.

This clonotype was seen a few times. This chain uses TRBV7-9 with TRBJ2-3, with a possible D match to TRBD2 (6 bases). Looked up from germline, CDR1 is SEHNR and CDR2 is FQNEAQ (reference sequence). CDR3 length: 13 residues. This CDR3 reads CAIGAGSTDTQYF. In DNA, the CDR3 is TGTGCTATAGGGGCGGGAAGCACAGATACGCAGTATTTT.

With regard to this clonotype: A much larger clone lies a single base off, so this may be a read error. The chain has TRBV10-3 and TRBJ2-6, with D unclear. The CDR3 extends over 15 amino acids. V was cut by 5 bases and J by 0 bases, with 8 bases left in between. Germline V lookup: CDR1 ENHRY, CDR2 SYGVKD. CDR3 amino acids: CAISLSSSGANVLTF. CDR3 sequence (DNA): TGTGCCATCAGTTTATCAAGCTCTGGGGCCAACGTCCTGACTTTC.

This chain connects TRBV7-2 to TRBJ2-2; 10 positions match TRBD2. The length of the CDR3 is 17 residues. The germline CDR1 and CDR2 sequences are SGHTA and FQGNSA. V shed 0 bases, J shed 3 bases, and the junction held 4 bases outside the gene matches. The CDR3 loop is CASSLANLAGDTGELFF. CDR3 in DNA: TGTGCCAGCAGCTTAGCGAACCTAGCGGGGGACACCGGGGAGCTGTTTTTT.

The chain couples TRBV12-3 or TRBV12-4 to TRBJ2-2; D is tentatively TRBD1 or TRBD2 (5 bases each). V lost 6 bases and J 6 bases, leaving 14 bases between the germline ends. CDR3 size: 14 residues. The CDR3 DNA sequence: TGTGCCAGCAGCCTAAGTGAGGGGTCCGGGGAGCTGTTTTTT. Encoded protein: CASSLSEGSGELFF.

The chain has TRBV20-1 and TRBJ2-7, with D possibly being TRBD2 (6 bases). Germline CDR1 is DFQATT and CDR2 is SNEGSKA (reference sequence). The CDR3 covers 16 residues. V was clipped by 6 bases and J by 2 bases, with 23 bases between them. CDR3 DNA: TGCAGTGCCGCTACTGGGGCAGCCGAGCGGGCCTACGAGCAGTACTTC. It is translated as CSAATGAAERAYEQYF.

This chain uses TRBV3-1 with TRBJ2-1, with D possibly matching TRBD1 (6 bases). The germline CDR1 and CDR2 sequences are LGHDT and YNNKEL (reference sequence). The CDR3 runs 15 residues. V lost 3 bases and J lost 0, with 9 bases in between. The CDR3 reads CASSQGHSSYNEQFF. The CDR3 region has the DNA TGTGCCAGCAGCCAGGGACACAGCTCCTACAATGAGCAGTTCTTC.

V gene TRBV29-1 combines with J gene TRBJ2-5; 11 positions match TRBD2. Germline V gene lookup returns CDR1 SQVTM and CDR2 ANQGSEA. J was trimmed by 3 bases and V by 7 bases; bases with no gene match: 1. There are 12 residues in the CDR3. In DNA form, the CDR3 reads TGCAGCGCACTAGCGGGAGAAGAGACCCAGTACTTC. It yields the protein CSALAGEETQYF.

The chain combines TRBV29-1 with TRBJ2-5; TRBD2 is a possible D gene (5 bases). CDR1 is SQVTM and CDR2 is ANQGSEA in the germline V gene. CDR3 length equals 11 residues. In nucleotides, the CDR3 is TGCAGAGGAGGACGCCAAGAGACCCAGTACTTC. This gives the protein CRGGRQETQYF. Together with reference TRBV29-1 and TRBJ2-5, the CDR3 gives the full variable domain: SAVISQKPSRDICQRGTSLTIQCQVDSQVTMMFWYRQQPGQSLTLIATANQGSEATYESGFVIDKFPISRPNLTFSTLTVSNMSPEDSSIYLCRGGRQETQYFGPGTRLLVL.

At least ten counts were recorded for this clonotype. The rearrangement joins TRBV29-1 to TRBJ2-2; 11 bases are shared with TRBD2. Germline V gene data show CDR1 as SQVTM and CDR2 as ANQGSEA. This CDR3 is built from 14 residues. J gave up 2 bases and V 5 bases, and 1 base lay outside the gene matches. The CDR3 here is CSVTSGSNTGELFF. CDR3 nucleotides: TGCAGCGTTACTAGCGGGAGTAACACCGGGGAGCTGTTTTTT.

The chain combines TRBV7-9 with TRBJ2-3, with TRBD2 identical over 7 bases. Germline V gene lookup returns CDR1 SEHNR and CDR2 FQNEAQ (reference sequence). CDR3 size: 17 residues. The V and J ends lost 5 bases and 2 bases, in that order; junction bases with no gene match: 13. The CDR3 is CASSQESPSGLTDTQYF. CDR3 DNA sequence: TGTGCCAGCAGCCAAGAGAGCCCTAGCGGCCTCACAGATACGCAGTATTTT.

The CDR3 bases are TGCAGCAGTTTTTACAGGAACACTGAAGCTTTCTTT. It specifies CSSFYRNTEAFF. The V call is TRBV29-1, the J call TRBJ1-1; D gene unclear. Trimming pared 8 bases from V and 1 base from J, leaving 11 bases between. This CDR3 spans 12 amino acids. Germline V gene lookup returns CDR1 SQVTM and CDR2 ANQGSEA.

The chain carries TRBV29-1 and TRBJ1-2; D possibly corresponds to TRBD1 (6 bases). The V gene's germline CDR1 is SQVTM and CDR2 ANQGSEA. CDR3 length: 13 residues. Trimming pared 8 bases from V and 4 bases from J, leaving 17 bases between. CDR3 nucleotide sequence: TGCAGCCCGGACTGGGGGCGAGGCTATGGCTACACCTTC. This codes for CSPDWGRGYGYTF.